Listed below are T cell receptor beta chains from one sample, sequenced in a study of blood T cell repertoires in COVID-19. The protocol was immunoSEQ multiplex PCR, while the TCRdb copy is restricted to in-frame clones and leaves out a portion. The sample contains 70,000 to 95,000 clones, around 92% of which appear only once. The specimen was peripheral blood. The receptors were sampled from a woman aged 60-75 years with active COVID-19. Each CDR3 is given with its conserved first and last residue. Size is stated for part of the rows, as once, few or many counts, or as a class when the clone is expanded.

J gene: TRBJ2-3; clone size: .; V gene: TRBV28; CDR3 protein: CASSPPPLAGGPDTQYF
J gene: TRBJ2-3; clone size: .; V gene: TRBV29-1; CDR3 protein: CSVRTGDTQYF
J gene: TRBJ1-2; clone size: .; V gene: TRBV10-3; CDR3 protein: CAISVASAADGYTF
J gene: TRBJ1-3; clone size: .; V gene: TRBV7-8; CDR3 protein: CASSVRVPSGNTIYF
J gene: TRBJ1-1; clone size: .; V gene: TRBV11-2; CDR3 protein: CASSLEGTDEAFF
J gene: TRBJ2-1; clone size: few; V gene: TRBV6-5; CDR3 protein: CASRETGGKGNEQFF
J gene: TRBJ2-7; clone size: .; V gene: TRBV11-2; CDR3 protein: CASSRGGISYEQYF
J gene: TRBJ1-4; clone size: .; V gene: TRBV9; CDR3 protein: CASSVATGQTNEKLFF
J gene: TRBJ2-5; clone size: .; V gene: TRBV5-1; CDR3 protein: CASSATGARQETQYF
J gene: TRBJ1-2; clone size: .; V gene: TRBV6-5; CDR3 protein: CASRLAQGYGYTF
J gene: TRBJ2-7; clone size: .; V gene: TRBV28; CDR3 protein: CASSYRSQGGGYEQYF
J gene: TRBJ2-1; clone size: .; V gene: TRBV28; CDR3 protein: CASRSASMRGPNNEQFF
J gene: TRBJ1-2; clone size: .; V gene: TRBV27; CDR3 protein: CASSLSVAVYGYTF
J gene: TRBJ1-5; clone size: .; V gene: TRBV3-1/TRBV3-2; CDR3 protein: CASSRGQYSNQPQHF
J gene: TRBJ2-7; clone size: .; V gene: TRBV29-1; CDR3 protein: CSVVLVGYEQYF
J gene: TRBJ1-1; clone size: .; V gene: TRBV14; CDR3 protein: CASSQDPGQGYVTEAFF
J gene: TRBJ2-7; clone size: .; V gene: TRBV5-6; CDR3 protein: CASSSVRGREEAEYF
J gene: TRBJ1-1; clone size: .; V gene: TRBV12-3/TRBV12-4; CDR3 protein: CASSPGGATEAFF
J gene: TRBJ1-2; clone size: .; V gene: TRBV2; CDR3 protein: CASSVGTGSGRAHYGYTF
J gene: TRBJ2-3; clone size: .; V gene: TRBV7-6; CDR3 protein: CASSLRDRGAGDTQYF
J gene: TRBJ1-2; clone size: .; V gene: TRBV27; CDR3 protein: CASSLKPPPANYGYTF
J gene: TRBJ2-5; clone size: .; V gene: TRBV6-5; CDR3 protein: CASKDRYREETQYF
J gene: TRBJ1-5; clone size: .; V gene: TRBV6-5; CDR3 protein: CASGQGVNQPQHF
J gene: TRBJ2-3; clone size: .; V gene: TRBV5-1; CDR3 protein: CASSLAGNFRTDTQYF
J gene: TRBJ1-1; clone size: once; V gene: TRBV5-4; CDR3 protein: CASSRGQGNTEAFF
J gene: TRBJ1-3; clone size: .; V gene: TRBV28; CDR3 protein: CATSGGADGNTIYF
J gene: TRBJ1-4; clone size: once; V gene: TRBV5-5; CDR3 protein: CASSGPGNLANEKLFF
J gene: TRBJ1-4; clone size: .; V gene: TRBV29-1; CDR3 protein: CSVRGLANEKLFF
J gene: TRBJ2-3; clone size: .; V gene: TRBV29-1; CDR3 protein: CSVPPDRGSTDTQYF
J gene: TRBJ2-7; clone size: .; V gene: TRBV27; CDR3 protein: CASSLPGKASYEQYF
J gene: TRBJ2-7; clone size: .; V gene: TRBV9; CDR3 protein: CASSPEPGQGLYEQYF
J gene: TRBJ1-2; clone size: .; V gene: TRBV15; CDR3 protein: CATSRARTGNYGYTF
J gene: TRBJ1-5; clone size: .; V gene: TRBV28; CDR3 protein: CASSFLRGLGNQPQHF
J gene: TRBJ2-5; clone size: .; V gene: TRBV18; CDR3 protein: CASSPSAGTGKGTQYF
J gene: TRBJ2-2; clone size: .; V gene: TRBV7-2; CDR3 protein: CASSLAPAGNAGELFF
J gene: TRBJ2-5; clone size: .; V gene: TRBV7-2; CDR3 protein: CASSLAGGAAETQYF
J gene: TRBJ1-1; clone size: .; V gene: TRBV18; CDR3 protein: CASSPLQGAGGEAFF
J gene: TRBJ1-2; clone size: .; V gene: TRBV24-1; CDR3 protein: CATSDSVQGRGYTF
J gene: TRBJ2-3; clone size: .; V gene: TRBV3-1/TRBV3-2; CDR3 protein: CASSQATRSTDTQYF
J gene: TRBJ2-7; clone size: .; V gene: TRBV18; CDR3 protein: CASSPGQYEQYF
J gene: TRBJ1-4; clone size: .; V gene: TRBV19; CDR3 protein: CASSIVRTGGNEKLFF
J gene: TRBJ2-7; clone size: .; V gene: TRBV28; CDR3 protein: CASTQGRDEQYF